The text below deals with one TCR beta chain. It has no known antigen specificity. No much larger clone exists at a distance of one base, and base qualities are not known. Libraries were built with the immunoSEQ multiplex PCR assay. The multiplex PCR relied on a mix of 60 forward primers for TCR Vbeta segments and 13 reverse primers for TCR Jbeta segments. Amplification of the CDR3 region of rearranged TCR beta genes was performed with a multiplex PCR assay on genomic DNA. On the Illumina HiSeq System, the amplified TCR beta libraries were sequenced as 87-base-pair reads. Concerning the study's data processing: Across the 666 repertoires, a later analysis counted some 80 million unique TCR beta chains, around 11 million of which were shared by at least two donors. Raw reads were error-corrected and collapsed into unique sequences with a nearest-neighbor algorithm that merged closely related sequences to remove PCR and sequencing errors. CDR3 sequences were aligned to IMGT reference sequences to assign V, D and J gene segments. For a sequence to be retained, at least a six-nucleotide match to both a V gene segment and a J gene segment was required. Rearrangements were called productive when the CDR3 lacked stop codons and stayed in frame with V and J; all others were non-productive. Following IMGT convention, CDR3 was defined as the stretch from the second conserved V-encoded cysteine up to the conserved J-encoded phenylalanine. Sequences without an unambiguous match to a single V gene segment were excluded from the earlier analysis of 450 to 750 of the donors. In an earlier analysis of approximately 560 of the donors, a V segment was called functional when productive rearrangements were above 56.7%, and segregating when the standard deviation between donors exceeded 5%. To diagnose cytomegalovirus status from the catalog of TCR beta chain sequences, a statistical classification framework was built. In a later analysis, V and J genes were assigned by comparing TCR nucleotide sequences against IMGT/GENE-DB human TR gene sequences. A later analysis assigned CDR3 sequences and most-parsimonious VDJ recombination scenarios with the TCRdist pipeline. In a later analysis, each TCR beta chain was defined by its CDR3 amino acid sequence together with its V-gene family, and reads without a unique V-gene family were excluded. In a later analysis, around 600 highly shared, low-generation-probability nucleotide sequences were removed to address suspected cross-contamination and a sequencing artifact. In a later analysis, a clonal expansion index for each public chain was calculated from normalized within-repertoire ranks of inferred template counts. Generation probabilities in a later analysis came from a VDJ recombination model fitted to out-of-frame rearrangements, and those results were checked against IGoR. A later analysis scored TCR-TCR, TCR-HLA and TCR-CMV co-occurrence with hypergeometric tests, applying a repertoire-size bias correction to TCR pairs. In a later analysis, false discovery rates were estimated by permuting HLA or CMV assignments 20 times. In a later analysis, co-occurring TCRs were grouped using DBSCAN, and TCRdist sequence similarity was added for clustering within HLA-allele-positive subsets. Repertoires with fewer than 30,000 or more than 120,000 public chains, plus five repertoires with anomalous nucleotide sharing, were excluded from co-occurrence clustering. TCRdb took over this immuneACCESS table, retaining in-frame rearrangements with V and J assigned. Such tables are incomplete; in checked studies, under half of the missing clones stem from an unresolved V gene, and the remainder is unexplained. V and J calls and clone size are copied from that table; D and trimming were computed from the DNA. Recorded for this sample are 150,000 to 200,000 clones; 84% of them occurred a single time. The ten largest clones capture 0.95% to 1.3% of the sample.

The cohort consisted of hundreds of healthy bone marrow donors. All cohort members were sampled while nominally healthy, although unrecorded immune exposures were likely present. The donor was CMV seronegative and belonged to the group of approximately 320 seronegative cohort members. Each donor provided a peripheral blood sample, and peripheral blood mononuclear cells were used for TCR beta sequencing. The Qiagen DNeasy Blood Extraction Kit was used to extract genomic DNA from the blood cell samples. The data stem from a study of cytomegalovirus exposure and HLA in healthy donors (dated by TCRdb to about 2017). Background for the entire study: An earlier analysis of approximately 550 of the donors reported 276 Gb of sequence data and around 120 million unique TCR beta sequences from 190 million or so T cells. Both class I and class II loci were covered by HLA typing, at four-digit resolution. The aim of the study was to test whether cataloging public T cell receptors could identify signatures of past pathogen exposure. All discovery cohort repertoires had been generated on a single sequencing platform. Because of strong linkage in the cohort, roughly five DR-DQ haplotypes were treated as single units for association and clustering. The later analysis used no new phenotypic data to find candidate immune exposures, relying instead on TCR beta sequences and their occurrence across donors. The number of typed donors differed by locus: about 620-640 for A, B, C, DRB1 and DQB1; about 520 for DQA1; around 580 for DPA1; and some 470 for DPB1. Among approximately 370 genotyped donors of the cohort, an average of approximately 220,000 unique TCR beta nucleotide sequences was sequenced per donor, of which roughly 17% were non-productive. To study patterns of TCR occurrence, a later analysis re-analyzed previously published TCR beta repertoires from 650 to 750 donors and added high-resolution HLA genotyping. A later genetic analysis used genome-wide SNP genotypes for about 65% of the roughly 700 donors, treating that subset as a discovery cohort. Donor age, sex, ethnicity and CMV serostatus were compiled alongside the repertoire data. The study combined high-throughput TCR immunosequencing, statistical association of individual TCRs with disease status, and machine learning to predict cytomegalovirus infection status. Using immunosequencing, the study profiled T cell repertoires from about 650 subjects and related those repertoires to cytomegalovirus serostatus. In an earlier analysis of several hundred of the donors, high-throughput TCR beta sequencing was used to judge whether each TCR beta V gene segment behaved as functional or pseudogenic. Along with the 666-subject first cohort, a separate validation cohort of over a hundred different subjects was used. An early release covering 550 to 700 HLA-typed donors comprised approximately 300 gigabases of sequencing data and 85 million or so unique TCR sequences. The genetic ancestry cluster associated with self-reported Caucasian donors included approximately 85% of the roughly 360 genotyped donors. Study-level results and caveats: It was suggested by the authors that the approach could potentially be generalized to other disease states and immunological phenotypes. V-gene and J-gene trimming of TCR beta chains was associated with a missense DCLRE1C variant in a later genetic analysis, and the association was replicated in an independent cohort. The sequencing pipeline was judged likely to have produced a cluster of highly shared sequence variants as a technical artifact. For the cohort, immune exposure information was limited to CMV serostatus. In an earlier analysis of some 500 of the donors, most TCR beta V segments appeared in productive rearrangements about 87% or about 30% of the time, broadly matching IMGT annotations. According to a later analysis, most CMV-associated TCR beta chains appeared to be HLA-restricted, and the HLA associations seemed to be driven largely by CMV exposure. A further reported finding was that TCR beta sequences accurately predicted the HLA-A and HLA-B alleles for most subjects in the first cohort. Because HLA typing was missing for some donors at each locus, association tests included only the typed subset. Several of the top co-occurrence clusters appeared to be linked to parvovirus B19, influenza, CMV and Epstein-Barr virus, according to a later analysis. A later analysis associated 16,951 TCR beta sequences with specific HLA alleles at a false discovery rate of 0.05. Only TCR beta chains were sequenced in this cohort, and the absence of alpha or paired-chain data limited detectable features. Correlated functional status among segregating V segments might be attributable to linkage disequilibrium, but an unknown experimental factor could not be ruled out. A few of the identified cytomegalovirus-associated TCR beta chains were confirmed in vitro to be specific for cytomegalovirus antigens. The study listed 150 to 200 TCR beta chains as associated with cytomegalovirus. Roughly uniform sequencing depth across donors was assumed in presence/absence analyses, although this assumption may not hold. A later analysis found that HLA-associated TCR beta chains were more clonally expanded and had lower generation probabilities than equally common non-associated chains. The classifier was reported to diagnose cytomegalovirus status with high specificity and sensitivity in both the original cohort and the validation cohort. When HLA alleles, especially DR and DQ, strongly co-occurred, TCR associations were difficult to assign to individual alleles. Most TCR sequences were seen in very few donors, while some public TCRs were found in many individuals. The 87-base-pair reads could not distinguish some IMGT-functional V segments, including TRBV6-2 and TRBV6-3, so those segments were excluded. A later genetic analysis reported fewer N-insertions in productive TCRs among donors in an Asian-associated ancestry cluster than the roughly 720-donor mean. A later analysis found that TCR association rates varied across HLA loci, with DRB1 alleles showing the most associated TCRs and HLA-C alleles the fewest. Because counts were too low, about 18 rarely observed V segments, including chromosome 9 orphons, were left out of the earlier analysis of roughly 600 of the donors.

The trim is 0 bases for V and 5 bases for J, with a gap of 16 bases between the germline ends. CDR1 is given as GTSNPN and CDR2 as SVGIG, both from the germline V gene (reference sequence). Counted from cysteine to phenylalanine, this CDR3 has 15 amino acids. Left in the record is the CDR3 DNA by itself, 45 bases read in frame from the first base. The chain links TRBV30 with TRBJ1-1, and possibly TRBD1, on 5 matching bases. The TCR originated in a man aged 25 to 45 in good health and CMV-seronegative. The sample was PBMCs. This receptor carries the CDR3 CAWSVPWGVRTEAFF. The bases are TGTGCCTGGAGTGTGCCCTGGGGGGTAAGGACTGAAGCTTTCTTT.